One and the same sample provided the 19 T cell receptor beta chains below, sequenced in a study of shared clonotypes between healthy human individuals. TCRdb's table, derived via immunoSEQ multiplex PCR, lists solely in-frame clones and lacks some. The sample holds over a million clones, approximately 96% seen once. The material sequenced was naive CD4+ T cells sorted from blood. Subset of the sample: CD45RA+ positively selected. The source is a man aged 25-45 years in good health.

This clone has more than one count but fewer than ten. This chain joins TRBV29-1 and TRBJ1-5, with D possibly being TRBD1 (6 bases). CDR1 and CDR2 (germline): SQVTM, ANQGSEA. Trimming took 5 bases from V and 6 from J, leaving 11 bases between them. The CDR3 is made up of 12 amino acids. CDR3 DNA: TGCAGCGTTTTAACAGGGTCTCAGCCCCAGCATTTT. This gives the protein CSVLTGSQPQHF.

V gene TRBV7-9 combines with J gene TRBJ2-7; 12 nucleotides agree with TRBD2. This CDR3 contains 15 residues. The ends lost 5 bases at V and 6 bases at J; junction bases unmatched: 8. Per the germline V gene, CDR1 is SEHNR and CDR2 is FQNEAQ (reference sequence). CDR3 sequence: CASSLGLAGPGEQYF. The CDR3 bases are TGTGCCAGCAGCCTCGGACTAGCGGGACCCGGCGAGCAGTACTTC. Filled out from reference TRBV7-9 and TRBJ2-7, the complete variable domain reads DTGVSQNPRHKITKRGQNVTFRCDPISEHNRLYWYRQTLGQGPEFLTYFQNEAQLEKSRLLSDRFSAERPKGSFSTLEIQRTEQGDSAMYLCASSLGLAGPGEQYFGPGTRLTVT.

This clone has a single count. The CDR3 protein is CASSSRRIDTQYF. The CDR3 coding sequence is TGTGCCAGCAGTTCGAGAAGGATAGATACGCAGTATTTT. The chain employs TRBV6-5 and TRBJ2-3, with D unclear. V was trimmed by 4 bases and J by 5 bases, leaving 10 bases between them. CDR1 and CDR2 from the germline V gene are MNHEY and SVGAGI. The CDR3 contains 13 residues.

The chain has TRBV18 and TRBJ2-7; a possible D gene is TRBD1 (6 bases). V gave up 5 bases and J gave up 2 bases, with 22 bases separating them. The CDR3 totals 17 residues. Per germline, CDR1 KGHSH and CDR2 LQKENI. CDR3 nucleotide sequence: TGTGCCAGCTCAGCCCCAACAGGGAAGGGTTTAACCTACGAGCAGTACTTC. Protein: CASSAPTGKGLTYEQYF. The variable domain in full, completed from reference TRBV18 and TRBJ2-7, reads NAGVMQNPRHLVRRRGQEARLRCSPMKGHSHVYWYRQLPEEGLKFMVYLQKENIIDESGMPKERFSAEFPKEGPSILRIQQVVRGDSAAYFCASSAPTGKGLTYEQYFGPGTRLTVT.

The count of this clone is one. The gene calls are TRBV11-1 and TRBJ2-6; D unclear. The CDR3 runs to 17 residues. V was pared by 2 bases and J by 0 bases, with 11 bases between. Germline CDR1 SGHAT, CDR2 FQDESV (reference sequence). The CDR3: CASSLNVKSSGANVLTF. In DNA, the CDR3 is TGTGCCAGCAGCTTAAACGTAAAAAGCTCTGGGGCCAACGTCCTGACTTTC.

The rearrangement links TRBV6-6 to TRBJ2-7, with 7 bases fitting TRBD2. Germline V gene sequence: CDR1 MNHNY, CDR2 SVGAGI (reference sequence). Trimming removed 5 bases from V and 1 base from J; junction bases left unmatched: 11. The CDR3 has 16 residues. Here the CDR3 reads CASSVATSRISYEQYF. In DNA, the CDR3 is TGTGCCAGCAGTGTGGCGACTAGCCGGATTTCCTACGAGCAGTACTTC.

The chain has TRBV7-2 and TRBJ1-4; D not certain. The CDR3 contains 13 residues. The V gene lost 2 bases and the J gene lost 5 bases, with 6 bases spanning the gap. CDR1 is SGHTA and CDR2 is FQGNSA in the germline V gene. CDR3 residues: CASSLFGNEKLFF. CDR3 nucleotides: TGTGCCAGCAGCTTATTCGGAAATGAAAAACTGTTTTTT.

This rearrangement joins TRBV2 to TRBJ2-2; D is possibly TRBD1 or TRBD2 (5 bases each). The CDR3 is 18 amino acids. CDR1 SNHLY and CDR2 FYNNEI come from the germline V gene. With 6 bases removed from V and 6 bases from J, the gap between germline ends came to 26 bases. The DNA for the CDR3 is TGTGCCAGCAGCGGGACCCTAGGCGTAGCAACCCACCCCGGGGAGCTGTTTTTT. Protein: CASSGTLGVATHPGELFF. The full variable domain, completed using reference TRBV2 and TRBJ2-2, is EPEVTQTPSHQVTQMGQEVILRCVPISNHLYFYWYRQILGQKVEFLVSFYNNEISEKSEIFDDQFSVERPDGSNFTLKIRSTKLEDSAMYFCASSGTLGVATHPGELFFGEGSRLTVL.

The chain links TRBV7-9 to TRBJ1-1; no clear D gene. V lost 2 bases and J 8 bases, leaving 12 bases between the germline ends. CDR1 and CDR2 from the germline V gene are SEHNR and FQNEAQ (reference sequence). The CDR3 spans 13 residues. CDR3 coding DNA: TGTGCCAGCAGCTTATTAAGGGAGGGAGAAGCTTTCTTT. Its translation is CASSLLREGEAFF.

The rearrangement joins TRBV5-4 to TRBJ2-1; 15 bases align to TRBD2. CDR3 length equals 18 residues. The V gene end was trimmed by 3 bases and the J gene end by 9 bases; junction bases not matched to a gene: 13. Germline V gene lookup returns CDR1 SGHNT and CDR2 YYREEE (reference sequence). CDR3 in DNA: TGTGCCAGCAGCTCAGGACTAGCGGGAGGGCTTAAGCCGGGTGAGCAGTTCTTC. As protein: CASSSGLAGGLKPGEQFF.

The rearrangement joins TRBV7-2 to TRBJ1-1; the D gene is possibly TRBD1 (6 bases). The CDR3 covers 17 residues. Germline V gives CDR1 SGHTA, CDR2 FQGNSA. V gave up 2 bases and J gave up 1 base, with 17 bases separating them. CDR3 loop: CASSLFALQGWNTEAFF. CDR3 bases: TGTGCCAGCAGCTTATTCGCCCTACAGGGTTGGAACACTGAAGCTTTCTTT.

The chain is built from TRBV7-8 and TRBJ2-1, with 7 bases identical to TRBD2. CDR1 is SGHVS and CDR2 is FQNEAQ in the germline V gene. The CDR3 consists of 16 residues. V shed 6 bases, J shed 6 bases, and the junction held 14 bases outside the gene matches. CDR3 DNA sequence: TGTGCCAGCAGATTGGTCCGCGGGAGTCTATCCAATGAGCAGTTCTTC. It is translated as CASRLVRGSLSNEQFF.

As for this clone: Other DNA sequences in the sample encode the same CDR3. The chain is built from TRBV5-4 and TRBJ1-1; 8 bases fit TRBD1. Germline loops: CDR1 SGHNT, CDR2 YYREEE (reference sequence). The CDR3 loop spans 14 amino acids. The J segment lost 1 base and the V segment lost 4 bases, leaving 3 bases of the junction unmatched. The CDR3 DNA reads TGTGCCAGCAGCCTAGACAGGGGGAACACTGAAGCTTTCTTT. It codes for CASSLDRGNTEAFF.

CDR3 nucleotide sequence: TGCGCCAGCAGCCCACCGGGCTCCCTCTCCCATGAGCAGTACTTC. This gives the protein CASSPPGSLSHEQYF. The rearrangement joins TRBV5-1 to TRBJ2-7; D unclear. The V and J ends lost 4 bases and 7 bases respectively, with 21 bases between them. CDR1 SGHRS and CDR2 YFSETQ come from the germline V gene. The CDR3 contains 15 residues.

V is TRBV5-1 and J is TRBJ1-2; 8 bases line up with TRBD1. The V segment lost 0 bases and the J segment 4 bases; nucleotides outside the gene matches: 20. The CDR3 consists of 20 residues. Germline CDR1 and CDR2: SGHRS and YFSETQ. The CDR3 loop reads CASSLESESYRTGLVYGYTF. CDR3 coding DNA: TGCGCCAGCAGCTTGGAATCGGAGTCCTACCGGACAGGGCTTGTCTATGGCTACACCTTC. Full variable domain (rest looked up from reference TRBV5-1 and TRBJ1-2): KAGVTQTPRYLIKTRGQQVTLSCSPISGHRSVSWYQQTPGQGLQFLFEYFSETQRNKGNFPGRFSGRQFSNSRSEMNVSTLELGDSALYLCASSLESESYRTGLVYGYTFGSGTRLTVV.

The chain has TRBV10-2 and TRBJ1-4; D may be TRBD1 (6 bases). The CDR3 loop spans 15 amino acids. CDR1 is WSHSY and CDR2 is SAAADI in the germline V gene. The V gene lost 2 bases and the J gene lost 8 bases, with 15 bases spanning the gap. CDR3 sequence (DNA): TGCGCCAGCAGTGAGAAACAGGGTGGGAAGGAAAAACTGTTTTTT. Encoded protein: CASSEKQGGKEKLFF.

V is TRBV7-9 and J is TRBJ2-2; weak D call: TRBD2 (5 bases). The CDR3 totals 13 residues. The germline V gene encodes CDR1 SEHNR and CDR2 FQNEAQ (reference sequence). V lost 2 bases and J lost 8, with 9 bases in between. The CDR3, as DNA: TGTGCCAGCAGCTTAAAAGCGGCAGGGGAGCTGTTTTTT. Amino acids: CASSLKAAGELFF.

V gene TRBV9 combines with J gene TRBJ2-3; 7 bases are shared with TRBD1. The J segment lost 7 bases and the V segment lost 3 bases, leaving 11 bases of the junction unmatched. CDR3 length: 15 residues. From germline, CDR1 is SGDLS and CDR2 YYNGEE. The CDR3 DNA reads TGTGCCAGCAGCGCCAGTAGTGGGACAGAATATACGCAGTATTTT. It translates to CASSASSGTEYTQYF. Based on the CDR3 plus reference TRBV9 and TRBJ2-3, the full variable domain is DSGVTQTPKHLITATGQRVTLRCSPRSGDLSVYWYQQSLDQGLQFLIQYYNGEERAKGNILERFSAQQFPDLHSELNLSSLELGDSALYFCASSASSGTEYTQYFGPGTRLTVL.

The CDR3 sequence: CATSREGLGETQYF. CDR3 bases: TGTGCCACCAGCAGAGAGGGGCTAGGGGAGACCCAGTACTTC. The chain links TRBV15 to TRBJ2-5; tentative D call: TRBD1 (5 bases). V shed 0 bases and J shed 5 bases, with 10 bases lying between them. There are 14 residues in the CDR3. CDR1 and CDR2 from the germline V gene are LNHNV and YYDKDF (reference sequence).